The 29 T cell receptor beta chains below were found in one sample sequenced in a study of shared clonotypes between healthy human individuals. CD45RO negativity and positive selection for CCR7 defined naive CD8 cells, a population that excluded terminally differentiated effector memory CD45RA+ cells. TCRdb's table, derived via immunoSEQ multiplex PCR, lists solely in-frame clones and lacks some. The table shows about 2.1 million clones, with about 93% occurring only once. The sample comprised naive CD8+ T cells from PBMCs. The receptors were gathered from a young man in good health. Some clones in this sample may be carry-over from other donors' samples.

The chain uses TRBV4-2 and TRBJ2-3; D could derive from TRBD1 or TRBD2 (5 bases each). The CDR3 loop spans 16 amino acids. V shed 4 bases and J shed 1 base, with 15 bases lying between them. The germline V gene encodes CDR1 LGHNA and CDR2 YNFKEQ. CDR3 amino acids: CASSPSRVGGTDTQYF. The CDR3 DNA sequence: TGTGCCAGCAGCCCCTCGAGGGTGGGGGGCACAGATACGCAGTATTTT.

CDR3 sequence (DNA): TGTGCCAGCAGTGATCGGGTTTCACCCCTCCACTTT. It is translated as CASSDRVSPLHF. The V gene is TRBV28, the J gene TRBJ1-6; D is unresolved. CDR1 is MDHEN and CDR2 is SYDVKM in the germline V gene. Trimming took off 5 bases at V and 9 bases at J, with 8 bases between the two ends. The CDR3 is made up of 12 amino acids.

CDR3 nucleotides: TGTGCCAGCAGTCCCTCCCAGGGTAGCAATCAGCCCCAGCATTTT. It encodes CASSPSQGSNQPQHF. The chain employs TRBV27 and TRBJ1-5; perhaps TRBD1 as D (5 bases). The CDR3 totals 15 residues. Trimming stripped 5 bases from V and 0 bases from J, with 11 bases between. Per germline, CDR1 MNHEY and CDR2 SMNVEV (reference sequence).

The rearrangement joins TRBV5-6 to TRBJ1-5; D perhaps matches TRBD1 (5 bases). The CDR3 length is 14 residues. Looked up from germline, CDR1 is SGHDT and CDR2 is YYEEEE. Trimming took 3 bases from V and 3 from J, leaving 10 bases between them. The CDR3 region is CASSWGPLNQPQHF. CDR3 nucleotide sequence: TGTGCCAGCAGCTGGGGACCGCTCAATCAGCCCCAGCATTTT. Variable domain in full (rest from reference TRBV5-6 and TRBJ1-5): DAGVTQSPTHLIKTRGQQVTLRCSPKSGHDTVSWYQQALGQGPQFIFQYYEEEERQRGNFPDRFSGHQFPNYSSELNVNALLLGDSALYLCASSWGPLNQPQHFGDGTRLSIL.

The CDR3 nucleotides are TGTGCCAGCAGCGTCCCTGGACTAGCGGCCTACAATGAGCAGTTCTTC. It specifies CASSVPGLAAYNEQFF. The chain uses TRBV11-2 and TRBJ2-1; 10 positions match TRBD2. Germline values: CDR1 SGHAT, CDR2 FQNNGV. The CDR3 spans 16 residues. V was clipped by 5 bases and J by 2 bases; unmatched bases: 6.

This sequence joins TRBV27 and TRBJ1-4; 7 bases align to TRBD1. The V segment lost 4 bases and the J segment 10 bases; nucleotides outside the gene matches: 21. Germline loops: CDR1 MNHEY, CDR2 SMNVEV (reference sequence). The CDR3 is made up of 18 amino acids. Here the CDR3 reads CASSYLGQVARGFGKLFF. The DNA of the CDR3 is TGTGCCAGCAGTTACCTTGGACAGGTAGCTCGGGGATTCGGAAAACTGTTTTTT.

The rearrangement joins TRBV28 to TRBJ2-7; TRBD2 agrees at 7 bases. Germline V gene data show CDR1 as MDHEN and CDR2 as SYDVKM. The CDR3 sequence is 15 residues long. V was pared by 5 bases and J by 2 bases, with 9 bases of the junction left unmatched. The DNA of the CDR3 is TGTGCCAGCAGTACCCGCGCGGGAGTGCCCTACGAGCAGTACTTC. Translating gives CASSTRAGVPYEQYF.

The CDR3 loop is CASSVDGTRGPDTQYF. CDR3 sequence (DNA): TGTGCCAGCAGCGTAGACGGGACTAGGGGGCCAGATACGCAGTATTTT. The chain combines TRBV5-5 with TRBJ2-3; possible D gene TRBD2, 8 bases. Trimming removed 4 bases from V and 4 bases from J, with 19 bases in between. The CDR3 totals 16 residues. Per germline, CDR1 SGHKS and CDR2 YYEKEE (reference sequence).

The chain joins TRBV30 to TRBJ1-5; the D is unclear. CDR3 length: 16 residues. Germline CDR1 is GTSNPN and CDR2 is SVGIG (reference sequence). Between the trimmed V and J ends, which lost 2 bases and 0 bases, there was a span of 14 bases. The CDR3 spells CAWSPRTDYSNQPQHF. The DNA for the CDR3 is TGTGCCTGGAGTCCACGAACGGATTATAGCAATCAGCCCCAGCATTTT. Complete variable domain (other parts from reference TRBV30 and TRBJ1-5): SQTIHQWPATLVQPVGSPLSLECTVEGTSNPNLYWYRQAAGRGLQLLFYSVGIGQISSEVPQNLSASRPQDRQFILSSKKLLLSDSGFYLCAWSPRTDYSNQPQHFGDGTRLSIL.

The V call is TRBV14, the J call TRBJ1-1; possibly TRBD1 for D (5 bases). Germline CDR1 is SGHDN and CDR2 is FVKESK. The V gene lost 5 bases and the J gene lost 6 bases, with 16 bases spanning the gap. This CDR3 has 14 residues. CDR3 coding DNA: TGTGCCAGCAGCGAGATCAGGGAAGTCTCTGAAGCTTTCTTT. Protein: CASSEIREVSEAFF.

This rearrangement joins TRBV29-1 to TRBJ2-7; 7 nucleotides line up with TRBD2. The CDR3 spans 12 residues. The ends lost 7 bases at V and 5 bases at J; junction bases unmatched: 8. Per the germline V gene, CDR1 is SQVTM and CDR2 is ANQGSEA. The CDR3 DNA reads TGCAGCGCCAGGACTAGTAGGAACGAGCAGTACTTC. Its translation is CSARTSRNEQYF.

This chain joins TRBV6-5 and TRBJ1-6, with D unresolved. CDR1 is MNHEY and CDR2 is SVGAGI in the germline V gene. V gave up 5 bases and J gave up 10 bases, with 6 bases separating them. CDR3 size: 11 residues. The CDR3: CASSQTSPLHF. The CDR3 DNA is TGTGCCAGCAGTCAAACCTCACCCCTCCACTTT.

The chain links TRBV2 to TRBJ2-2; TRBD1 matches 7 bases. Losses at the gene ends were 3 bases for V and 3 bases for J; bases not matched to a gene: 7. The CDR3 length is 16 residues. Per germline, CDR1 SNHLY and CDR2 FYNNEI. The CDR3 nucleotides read TGTGCCAGCAGTGACGGGGACAGACTCGACACCGGGGAGCTGTTTTTT. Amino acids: CASSDGDRLDTGELFF.

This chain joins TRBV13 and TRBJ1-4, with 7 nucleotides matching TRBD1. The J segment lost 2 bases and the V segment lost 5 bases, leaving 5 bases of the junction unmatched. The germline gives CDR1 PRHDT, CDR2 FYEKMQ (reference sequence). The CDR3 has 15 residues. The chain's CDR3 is CASSTRQGTNEKLFF. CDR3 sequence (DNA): TGTGCCAGCAGCACCCGACAGGGTACTAATGAAAAACTGTTTTTT.

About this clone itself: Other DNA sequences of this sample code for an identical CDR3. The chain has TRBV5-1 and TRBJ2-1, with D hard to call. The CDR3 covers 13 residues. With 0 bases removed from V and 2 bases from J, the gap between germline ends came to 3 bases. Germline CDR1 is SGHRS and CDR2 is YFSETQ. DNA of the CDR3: TGCGCCAGCAGCTTGGAGCCCTACAATGAGCAGTTCTTC. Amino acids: CASSLEPYNEQFF.

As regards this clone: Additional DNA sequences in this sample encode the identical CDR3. CDR3 sequence reads: CASSFYRDTEAFF. The CDR3 nucleotides read TGTGCCAGCAGTTTCTACCGGGACACTGAAGCTTTCTTT. The V gene is TRBV27, the J gene TRBJ1-1; D gene unclear. Trimming stripped 3 bases from V and 3 bases from J, with 8 bases between. Germline lookup yields CDR1 MNHEY and CDR2 SMNVEV (reference sequence). The CDR3 sequence is 13 residues long.

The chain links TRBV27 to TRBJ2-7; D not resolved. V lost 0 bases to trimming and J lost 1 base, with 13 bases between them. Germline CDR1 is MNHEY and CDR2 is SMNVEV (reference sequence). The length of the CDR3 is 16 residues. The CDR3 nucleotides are TGTGCCAGCAGTTTATCCGTCGGCGTGACTTCCTACGAGCAGTACTTC. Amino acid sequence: CASSLSVGVTSYEQYF.

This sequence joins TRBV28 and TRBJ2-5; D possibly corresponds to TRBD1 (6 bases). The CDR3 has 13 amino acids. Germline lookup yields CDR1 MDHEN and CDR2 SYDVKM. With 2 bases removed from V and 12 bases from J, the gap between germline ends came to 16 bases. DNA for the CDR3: TGTGCCAGCAGTTTAACACAGGGTTGGTGGGAGTACTTC. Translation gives CASSLTQGWWEYF.

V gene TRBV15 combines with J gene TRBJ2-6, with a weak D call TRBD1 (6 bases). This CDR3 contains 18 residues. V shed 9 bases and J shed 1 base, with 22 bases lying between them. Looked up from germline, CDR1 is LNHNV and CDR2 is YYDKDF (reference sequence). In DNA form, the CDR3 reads TGTGCCACACAAGGGGGAGCCGCACTGACGTCTGGGGCCAACGTCCTGACTTTC. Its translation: CATQGGAALTSGANVLTF.

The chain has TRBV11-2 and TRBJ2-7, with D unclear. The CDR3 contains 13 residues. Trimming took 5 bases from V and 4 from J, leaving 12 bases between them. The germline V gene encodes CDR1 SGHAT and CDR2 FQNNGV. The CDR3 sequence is CASSHSDEYEQYF. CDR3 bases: TGTGCCAGCAGCCATTCAGACGAGTACGAGCAGTACTTC.

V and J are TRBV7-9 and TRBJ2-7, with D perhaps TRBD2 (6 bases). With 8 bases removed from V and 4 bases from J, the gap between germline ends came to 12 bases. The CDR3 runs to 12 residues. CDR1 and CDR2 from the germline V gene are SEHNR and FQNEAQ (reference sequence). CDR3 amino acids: CASAIAAYEQYF. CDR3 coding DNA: TGTGCCAGCGCCATAGCGGCGTACGAGCAGTACTTC.

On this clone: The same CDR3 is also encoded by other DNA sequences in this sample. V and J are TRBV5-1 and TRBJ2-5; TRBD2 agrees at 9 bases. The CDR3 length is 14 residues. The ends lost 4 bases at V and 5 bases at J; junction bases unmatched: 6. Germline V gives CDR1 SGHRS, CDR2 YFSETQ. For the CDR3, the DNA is TGCGCCAGCAGCCCCAGCGGGAGGAGGGAGACCCAGTACTTC. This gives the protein CASSPSGRRETQYF.

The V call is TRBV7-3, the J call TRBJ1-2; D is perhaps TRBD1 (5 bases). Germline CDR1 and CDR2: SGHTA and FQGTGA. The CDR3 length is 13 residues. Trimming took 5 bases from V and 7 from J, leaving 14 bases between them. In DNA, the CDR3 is TGTGCCAGCAGCCCGGTTGGCGGGGGTGGCTACACCTTC. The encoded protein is CASSPVGGGGYTF.

In DNA, the CDR3 is TGTGCCAGCAGTGTCTGGGGTATGGGATCCGGGGAGCTGTTTTTT. It codes for CASSVWGMGSGELFF. The chain employs TRBV2 and TRBJ2-2, with D unresolved. Germline assignment: CDR1 SNHLY and CDR2 FYNNEI. CDR3 length: 15 amino acids. V gave up 4 bases and J gave up 6 bases, with 15 bases separating them.

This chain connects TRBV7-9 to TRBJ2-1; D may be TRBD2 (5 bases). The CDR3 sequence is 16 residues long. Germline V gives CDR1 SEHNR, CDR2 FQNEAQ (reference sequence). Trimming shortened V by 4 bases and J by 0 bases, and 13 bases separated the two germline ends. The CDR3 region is CASSSTRGSSYNEQFF. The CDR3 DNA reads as TGTGCCAGCAGCTCCACCCGTGGGAGCTCCTACAATGAGCAGTTCTTC.

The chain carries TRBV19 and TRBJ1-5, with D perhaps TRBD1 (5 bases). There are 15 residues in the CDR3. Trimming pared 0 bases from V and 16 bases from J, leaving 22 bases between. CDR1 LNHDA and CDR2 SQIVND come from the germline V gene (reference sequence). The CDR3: CASSIEGAGPPVRHF. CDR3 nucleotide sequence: TGTGCCAGTAGTATAGAGGGAGCAGGGCCCCCTGTGAGACATTTT.

The CDR3 loop is CASSFSGTAGTQYF. The CDR3 nucleotides are TGTGCCAGCAGTTTCTCCGGGACCGCAGGGACCCAGTACTTC. V is TRBV27 and J is TRBJ2-5, with D possibly called TRBD1 or TRBD2 (5 bases each). Trimming took off 3 bases at V and 7 bases at J, with 15 bases between the two ends. Germline V gene sequence: CDR1 MNHEY, CDR2 SMNVEV (reference sequence). This CDR3 is built from 14 residues.

CDR3 DNA: TGTGCCAGCAGCTTAGGGACAGGGTTCGGTCGGGCCAACGTCCTGACTTTC. Its protein product is CASSLGTGFGRANVLTF. V and J are TRBV7-9 and TRBJ2-6, with 8 bases identical to TRBD1. V dropped 1 base and J dropped 5; count of bases not matched to a gene: 7. Germline loops: CDR1 SEHNR, CDR2 FQNEAQ (reference sequence). The CDR3 length is 17 residues.

CDR3 amino acids: CASVGGTGGDGYTF. The DNA of the CDR3 is TGTGCCAGCGTGGGGGGGACAGGGGGCGATGGCTACACCTTC. This chain links TRBV2 with TRBJ1-2, with 12 bases lining up with TRBD1. Germline lookup yields CDR1 SNHLY and CDR2 FYNNEI. The length of the CDR3 is 14 residues. With 8 bases clipped from V and 6 bases from J, the junction kept 7 bases outside the gene matches. Based on the CDR3 plus reference TRBV2 and TRBJ1-2, the full variable domain is EPEVTQTPSHQVTQMGQEVILRCVPISNHLYFYWYRQILGQKVEFLVSFYNNEISEKSEIFDDQFSVERPDGSNFTLKIRSTKLEDSAMYFCASVGGTGGDGYTFGSGTRLTVV.